This T cell receptor beta chain was documented in a study of early T cells in non-severe SARS-CoV-2 infection. About the study: Sequencing used unsorted whole-blood bulk RNA, so chains lack pairing.

Individual cDNA molecules were tagged with unique molecular identifiers, the study reported. TCRdb called the 5' RACE reads again in MiXCR, with one record for every CDR3 protein. Found here are some 39,000 distinct CDR3 sequences, around 6.8% of them singletons; the top ten hold approximately 8%. The sample holds many counts of this clonotype. Its antigen is currently unknown. Study-level points and caveats: VDJdb-based annotation leaned toward anti-spike CD8 responses and missed private and CD4 specificities.

The source is an adult who was a healthcare worker with PCR-confirmed SARS-CoV-2 infection or an uninfected control (not recorded which). Sequences were obtained from whole blood.

The CDR3 region is CAISASQNTYEQYF. DNA for the CDR3: TGTGCCATCAGTGCATCGCAGAACACCTACGAGCAGTACTTC. This chain links TRBV10-3 with TRBJ2-7; D ambiguous. Germline V gives CDR1 ENHRY, CDR2 SYGVKD. The V gene lost 4 bases and the J gene lost 2 bases, with 12 bases spanning the gap. CDR3 size: 14 residues.